These 23 T cell receptor beta chains were sequenced from one sample in a study of tumor-infiltrating lymphocytes in primary liver carcinoma. The investigators made TCR beta cDNA from around 540 ng total RNA, using a constant-region primer. For TCR beta, libraries were produced by three nested multiplex PCR rounds using slightly modified ARM-PCR. Researchers ran the first two PCR rounds for around 10 cycles each with TRBV1-TRBV30 forward primers and a C-beta reverse primer. One entry per CDR3 protein results from TCRdb running MiXCR on the multiplex PCR reads. The data show over 75,000 distinct CDR3 sequences, just over 65% seen once. Co-extraction yielded RNA and DNA from around 20-30 mg of unsorted bulk tissue. The sequenced material came from tumor-adjacent normal liver tissue. Receptors originate from a man aged 40-49 years with primary liver carcinoma and hepatitis B virus infection.

As regards this clonotype: One base away lies a much larger clone, so this may be a sequencing read error. This chain connects TRBV14 to TRBJ1-6; D gene ambiguous. There are 16 residues in the CDR3. Germline V gene lookup returns CDR1 SGHDN and CDR2 FVKESK. CDR3 DNA: TGTGCCAGCAGCCAAGATCCCCCCGGTCGACGTTCACCCCTCCGCTTT. This sequence encodes CASSQDPPGRRSPLRF.

Remarks on this clonotype: This sequence may be a read error, since a much larger clone differs from it by one base. V is TRBV6-6 and J is TRBJ2-1; no definite D call. The CDR3 contains 12 residues. CDR1 and CDR2 from the germline V gene are MNHNY and SVGAGI (reference sequence). In DNA, the CDR3 is TGTGTCAGCAGATATACCCCCAGGGAGCAGTTCTTC. Translation: CVSRYTPREQFF.

The genes are TRBV11-2 and TRBJ2-3; D not resolved. Germline values: CDR1 SGHAT, CDR2 FQNNGV. V was clipped by 7 bases and J by 8 bases, with 16 bases between them. The CDR3 is made up of 13 amino acids. CDR3 in amino acids: CASTSIAIATQYF. The CDR3 DNA is TGTGCCAGCACCTCCATCGCGATAGCTACGCAGTATTTT.

This clonotype has only a few counts. Being one base from a much bigger clone, this may be a read error. The chain couples TRBV6-5 to TRBJ2-2; weak D call: TRBD2 (6 bases). Looked up from germline, CDR1 is MNHEY and CDR2 is SVGAGI. The CDR3 spans 13 residues. The CDR3 region has the DNA TGTGCCACGCGGGGCCAGAACACCGGGGAGCTGTATTTT. Protein: CATRGQNTGELYF.

As to this clonotype: At one end, the junction sequence differs from germline, possibly due to a read error. The chain has TRBV5-8 and TRBJ2-2; D might be TRBD2 (5 bases). The CDR3 runs to 14 residues. Germline V gene lookup returns CDR1 SGHTS and CDR2 YDEGEE. The CDR3 sequence: CTSSLQRESGELFF. The CDR3, as DNA: TGTACCAGCAGCTTGCAGAGGGAATCCGGGGAGCTGTTTTTT. The full variable domain, with the rest looked up from reference TRBV5-8 and TRBJ2-2, is EAGVTQSPTHLIKTRGQQATLRCSPISGHTSVYWYQQALGLGLQFLLWYDEGEERNRGNFPPRFSGRQFPNYSSELNVNALELEDSALYLCTSSLQRESGELFFGEGSRLTVL.

For the CDR3, the DNA is TGCAGCCTTCAGGACAGGGAAGTCACTGAAGCTTTCTTT. Its protein product is CSLQDREVTEAFF. This sequence joins TRBV29-1 and TRBJ1-1; 8 bases match TRBD1. The germline CDR1 and CDR2 sequences are SQVTM and ANQGSEA. The CDR3 has 13 residues. The J segment lost 4 bases and the V segment lost 8 bases, leaving 9 bases of the junction unmatched.

Points on this clonotype: A much larger clone lies one base from this, so it may be a read error. In DNA form, the CDR3 reads TGCGCCAGCAGCCGTTCCCAACAGCGCGGGGCCGACGTCCTGACTTTC. This encodes CASSRSQQRGADVLTF. V gene TRBV4-1 combines with J gene TRBJ2-6; D possibly corresponds to TRBD2 (6 bases). CDR3 length equals 16 residues. Germline CDR1 reads MGHRA; CDR2 reads YSYEKL.

This sequence joins TRBV19 and TRBJ2-7; 7 positions match TRBD2. Germline trimming cut 4 bases from V and 4 bases from J; bases unmatched to any gene: 7. Germline loops: CDR1 LNHDA, CDR2 SQIVND (reference sequence). CDR3 length: 14 residues. The CDR3 DNA is TGTGCCAGTAGTAGCGACATGGGGGGGTACGAGCAGTACTTC. Its translation is CASSSDMGGYEQYF.

Notes on this clonotype: A much larger clone lies one base from this, so it may be a read error. This sequence joins TRBV11-1 and TRBJ2-4, with 8 bases fitting TRBD2. Germline CDR1 reads SGHAT; CDR2 reads FQDESV (reference sequence). The V and J ends lost 3 bases and 2 bases, in that order; junction bases with no gene match: 9. The CDR3 spans 17 residues. The CDR3 coding sequence is TGTGCCAGCAGCTTTCCCGGGATTAGCGGGACCAAAAACATTCAGTACTTC. Its translation: CASSFPGISGTKNIQYF.

The chain links TRBV5-1 to TRBJ1-6; D perhaps matches TRBD1 (6 bases). Germline V gives CDR1 SGHRS, CDR2 YFSETQ. The CDR3 consists of 14 residues. The ends were cut back, 3 bases at V and 9 bases at J, with 13 bases in the middle. DNA of the CDR3: TGCGCCAGCAGCTCACTCGGACAGCCTTCACCCCTCCACTTT. This encodes CASSSLGQPSPLHF. Together with reference TRBV5-1 and TRBJ1-6, the CDR3 gives the full variable domain: KAGVTQTPRYLIKTRGQQVTLSCSPISGHRSVSWYQQTPGQGLQFLFEYFSETQRNKGNFPGRFSGRQFSNSRSEMNVSTLELGDSALYLCASSSLGQPSPLHFGNGTRLTVT.

With regard to this clonotype: Germline and junction disagree at one end, which may indicate a read error. The DNA of the CDR3 is TGTGCCAGCAGCCTCACAGGAAGCTCTGGTAACACCATGTATTTT. This translates into CASSLTGSSGNTMYF. The gene calls are TRBV11-2 and TRBJ1-3; tentative D call: TRBD1 (5 bases). The CDR3 is 15 amino acids. Germline assignment: CDR1 SGHAT and CDR2 FQNNGV.

As regards this clonotype: A junction boundary mismatches the germline segment, possibly from a read error. This rearrangement joins TRBV11-1 to TRBJ2-7, with a weak D call TRBD1 (6 bases). CDR1 and CDR2 from the germline V gene are SGHAT and FQDESV (reference sequence). CDR3 size: 14 residues. The CDR3 spells CVSSPSQGSYEQYF. The CDR3 bases are TGTGTCAGCAGCCCCTCACAGGGTTCCTATGAGCAGTACTTC.

Concerning this clonotype itself: A junction boundary mismatches the germline segment, possibly from a read error. The CDR3 region is CANRIYRADNEQSF. Written as DNA, the CDR3 is TGTGCCAACAGGATATACAGGGCCGACAATGAGCAGTCCTTC. The chain combines TRBV6-1 with TRBJ2-1; possibly TRBD1 for D (6 bases). Germline CDR1 MNHNS, CDR2 SASEGT. The CDR3 length is 14 residues.

In regard to this clonotype: The CDR3 ends on some other residue instead of the conserved phenylalanine or tryptophan, so this is likely a read error. No DNA is shown, since the ends of the CDR3 on it are uncertain; the CDR3 is the one TCRdb lists. The V gene is TRBV11-2, the J gene TRBJ2-7. Germline assignment: CDR1 SGHAT and CDR2 FQNNGV. The CDR3 has 14 residues if both end residues are counted. CDR3 loop: CASSLTDTAYDQYL.

Comment on this clonotype: This may arise from a read error, as a much more abundant clone is one base away. The J gene is TRBJ2-7, the V gene TRBV5-5; tentatively, D is TRBD1 or TRBD2 (5 bases each). The CDR3 extends over 14 amino acids. Trimming removed 5 bases at V and 5 bases at J, with 17 bases between. Per germline, CDR1 SGHKS and CDR2 YYEKEE (reference sequence). The CDR3 spells CASSAMRDAHEQYF. The CDR3 bases are TGTGCCAGCAGTGCAATGAGGGACGCCCACGAGCAGTACTTC.

In its sample, this clonotype was seen a few times. This chain uses TRBV5-1 with TRBJ2-1; D may be TRBD1 (6 bases). V was trimmed by 2 bases and J by 2 bases, leaving 11 bases between them. This CDR3 has 15 residues. Germline lookup yields CDR1 SGHRS and CDR2 YFSETQ. CDR3 residues: CASSLVGTTYNEQFF. The CDR3 nucleotides are TGCGCCAGCAGCTTAGTGGGGACAACCTACAATGAGCAGTTCTTC.

Concerning this clonotype itself: The CDR3 carries no conserved terminal phenylalanine or tryptophan, so it likely arises from a read error. The chain is built from TRBV11-1 and TRBJ2-1; 11 nucleotides match TRBD2. This CDR3 spans 15 amino acids. The germline CDR1 and CDR2 sequences are SGHAT and FQDESV (reference sequence). V was pared by 5 bases and J by 2 bases, with 2 bases of the junction left unmatched. CDR3 DNA sequence: TGTGCCAGCAGCCATAGCGGGAGGGCCTACAATGAGCAGTTCATC. It is translated as CASSHSGRAYNEQFI.

Concerning this clonotype: The junction departs from the called germline gene at one end, perhaps through a read error. This rearrangement joins TRBV4-1 to TRBJ1-5; D not resolved. This CDR3 region has 15 residues. Germline CDR1 MGHRA, CDR2 YSYEKL. The CDR3 coding sequence is TGCGCCAGCCGAATATCGGACGGAAGCAATCGGCCCCAGGATTTT. Translating it yields CASRISDGSNRPQDF.

Relative to its sample, this clonotype is large. The chain links TRBV14 to TRBJ1-1; D gene unclear. Germline CDR1 is SGHDN and CDR2 is FVKESK. The CDR3 sequence is 12 residues long. V shed 0 bases and J shed 6 bases, with 5 bases lying between them. The CDR3 nucleotides read TGTGCCAGCAGCCAAGACCGGGCTGAAGCTTTCTTT. As protein: CASSQDRAEAFF.

The chain is built from TRBV11-2 and TRBJ2-1, with TRBD2 matching over 8 bases. The CDR3 is 15 amino acids. V dropped 2 bases and J dropped 7; count of bases not matched to a gene: 7. Germline V gene lookup returns CDR1 SGHAT and CDR2 FQNNGV. CDR3 coding DNA: TGTGCCAGCAGCTTAACCGACGGGAGGGGTAATGAGCAGTTCTTC. Its protein is CASSLTDGRGNEQFF. Looking up the rest from reference TRBV11-2 and TRBJ2-1 gives the full variable domain: EAGVAQSPRYKIIEKRQSVAFWCNPISGHATLYWYQQILGQGPKLLIQFQNNGVVDDSQLPKDRFSAERLKGVDSTLKIQPAKLEDSAVYLCASSLTDGRGNEQFFGPGTRLTVL.

This clonotype was detected only once. A read error may produce the germline difference seen at one junction end. The chain uses TRBV7-8 and TRBJ2-3; D not resolved. CDR1 SGHVS and CDR2 FQNEAQ come from the germline V gene. The CDR3 is made up of 16 amino acids. As DNA, the CDR3 is TGTGCCAGCACCTTGGGGTTGTCGTTGAGCACAGATACACAGTATTTT. It codes for CASTLGLSLSTDTQYF.

As for this clonotype: The junction differs from germline at one of its ends, possibly a read error. The chain couples TRBV12-3 or TRBV12-4 to TRBJ2-7, with D perhaps matching TRBD2 (6 bases). The CDR3 is 13 residues long. CDR3 sequence (DNA): TGTGCCTGCAGTTTAGGCGGGATCTACGAGCAGTATTTC. Its protein is CACSLGGIYEQYF.

The CDR3, as DNA: TGTGCCAGCGTCCTTTCAGGGGACGCTAATGAAAAACTGTTTTTT. Translating it yields CASVLSGDANEKLFF. The chain links TRBV28 to TRBJ1-4; D may be TRBD1 (6 bases). CDR3 length: 15 residues. Trimming stripped 8 bases from V and 3 bases from J, with 16 bases between. The V gene's germline CDR1 is MDHEN and CDR2 SYDVKM.